The text below deals with one T cell receptor beta chain. Using immunoSEQ multiplex PCR, the repertoire was profiled, and TCRdb retains in-frame clones only, with some absent. The sample contains about 69,000 clones, 90% to 95% of which appear only once. The sample is drawn from a study of T cell changes during pregnancy in multiple sclerosis. The ends lost 5 bases at V and 4 bases at J; junction bases unmatched: 9. The CDR3 is 18 residues long. The germline V gene has CDR1 SGHTA and CDR2 FQGNSA. The chain uses TRBV7-2 and TRBJ2-2; 14 bases fit TRBD2. This specimen consisted of CD4+ T cells from peripheral blood mononuclear cells, obtained in the third trimester of pregnancy. The origin of this receptor is a female donor in good health, enrolled as a control in a pregnancy study. CDR3 coding DNA: TGTGCCAGCAGCCCCGGGACTAGCGGGGGAGGGGGCACCGGGGAGCTGTTTTTT. Residues: CASSPGTSGGGGTGELFF.